This entry features one TCR beta chain sequence. Which cohort a participant joined came from the clinical history participants gave. Two consecutive negative NP/OP PCR tests, clearance, or resolved symptoms defined Cohort 3 recovery. Here immunoSEQ multiplex PCR was the method, and the copy in TCRdb shows in-frame clones only, minus some. Counted here are hundreds of thousands of clones, around nine tenths occurring once; the ten biggest clones make up approximately 1.5%. The record originates from a study of blood T cell repertoires in COVID-19. On the study more broadly: Italy, Spain and the United States were the sources of the convalescent and acute COVID-19 samples. T cells, B-cell-depleted T cells, or PBMCs supplied cDNA or gDNA.

Unmatched junction bases numbered 10, after V lost 1 base and J lost 3 bases. CDR1 and CDR2 from the germline V gene are SGHRS and YFSETQ. CDR3 length: 18 amino acids. The specimen sequenced was PBMCs or T cells enriched from blood (not recorded which). The chain combines TRBV5-1 with TRBJ2-5, with 12 bases aligning to TRBD2. The TCR originated in a woman aged 50 to 60 who had recovered from COVID-19. The CDR3 loop is CASSLSLSRLAGEETQYF. The CDR3 DNA is TGCGCCAGCAGCTTGTCCTTGTCCCGACTAGCGGGAGAAGAGACCCAGTACTTC. Drawing the rest from reference TRBV5-1 and TRBJ2-5, the complete variable domain is KAGVTQTPRYLIKTRGQQVTLSCSPISGHRSVSWYQQTPGQGLQFLFEYFSETQRNKGNFPGRFSGRQFSNSRSEMNVSTLELGDSALYLCASSLSLSRLAGEETQYFGPGTRLLVL.